This T cell receptor (beta chain) originates from a study of T cells in Graves' hyperthyroidism and ophthalmopathy. Across the whole study: Blood from the periphery was taken at initial diagnosis, before any treatment.

Amplified regions were TCR beta CDR3 sequences from RNA transcripts. First-round RT-PCR targeting the TCR CDR3 was performed with the HTBI primer set. MiXCR, run by TCRdb on the multiplex PCR reads, gives a single entry per CDR3 protein. The data contain about 620,000 distinct CDR3 sequences, roughly 16% of them seen just once; the ten biggest clones take up 3.5% to 4%. In patients aged 18 to 65, hyperthyroidism was newly diagnosed, with duration under 2 months. Each diagnosis was grounded in clinical symptoms, serum thyroxine and TRAb, thyroid ultrasound, and orbital computed tomography. Study results and limitations: Blood samples included most of the expanded thyroid clonotypes exceeding 0.001.

CDR1 is SNHLY, CDR2 FYNNEI, per germline. V was trimmed by 3 bases and J by 6 bases, leaving 24 bases between them. The CDR3 runs 18 residues. There are many counts of this clonotype. Its antigen is as yet unknown. Sequenced sample: blood. V and J are TRBV2 and TRBJ1-5; D gene ambiguous. The origin of this receptor is a young woman with Graves' hyperthyroidism. The CDR3 region has the DNA TGTGCCAGCAGTGACCCCCCTCTCCTGGCGGGGAGCGGTCAGCCCCAGCATTTT. Translating it yields CASSDPPLLAGSGQPQHF. Based on the CDR3 plus reference TRBV2 and TRBJ1-5, the full variable domain is EPEVTQTPSHQVTQMGQEVILRCVPISNHLYFYWYRQILGQKVEFLVSFYNNEISEKSEIFDDQFSVERPDGSNFTLKIRSTKLEDSAMYFCASSDPPLLAGSGQPQHFGDGTRLSIL.